These 7 T cell receptor beta chains were all obtained from the same sample, sequenced in a study of cytomegalovirus exposure and HLA in healthy donors. Primers for the PCR totalled 60 Vbeta and 13 Jbeta. The repertoire was sequenced with immunoSEQ multiplex PCR; TCRdb's copy has only in-frame clones and lacks some. The sample lists tens of thousands of clones; about 88% were seen once. Source material: PBMCs. These receptors were obtained from a man aged 18 to 29 in good health and CMV-seronegative.

The chain joins TRBV2 to TRBJ1-2, with TRBD1 matching over 8 bases. Germline values: CDR1 SNHLY, CDR2 FYNNEI. The CDR3 is 14 residues long. The junction had 3 bases not matched to a gene; V was cut back by 2 bases and J by 4 bases. The CDR3 spells CASSERQGAYGYTF. In DNA, the CDR3 is TGTGCCAGCAGTGAAAGGCAGGGGGCCTATGGCTACACCTTC. Full variable domain (rest looked up from reference TRBV2 and TRBJ1-2): EPEVTQTPSHQVTQMGQEVILRCVPISNHLYFYWYRQILGQKVEFLVSFYNNEISEKSEIFDDQFSVERPDGSNFTLKIRSTKLEDSAMYFCASSERQGAYGYTFGSGTRLTVV.

The J gene is TRBJ1-5, the V gene TRBV2, with 7 bases matching TRBD1. The CDR3 has 15 amino acids. V dropped 4 bases and J dropped 1; count of bases not matched to a gene: 4. Germline CDR1 reads SNHLY; CDR2 reads FYNNEI. CDR3 protein: CASSGRQGSNQPQHF. The CDR3 DNA reads TGTGCCAGCAGTGGTCGACAGGGCAGCAATCAGCCCCAGCATTTT.

The chain has TRBV25-1 and TRBJ2-1; 12 positions match TRBD2. Looked up from germline, CDR1 is MGHDK and CDR2 is SYGVNS. V shed 8 bases, J shed 8 bases, and the junction held 7 bases outside the gene matches. The CDR3 length is 14 residues. The CDR3 sequence: CASQGLAGGHEQFF. The CDR3 nucleotides read TGTGCCAGCCAGGGCCTAGCGGGAGGGCATGAGCAGTTCTTC.

The rearrangement joins TRBV27 to TRBJ1-2; TRBD1 is a possible D gene (5 bases). Germline lookup yields CDR1 MNHEY and CDR2 SMNVEV (reference sequence). V was shortened by 8 bases and J by 9 bases, with 19 bases between the two germline ends. This CDR3 region has 13 residues. The DNA of the CDR3 is TGTGCCAGCTCGGGACCTACGGGGGGGAGCTACACCTTC. As protein: CASSGPTGGSYTF.

This rearrangement joins TRBV15 to TRBJ2-7; 8 bases match TRBD2. This CDR3 is 15 amino acids long. The germline gives CDR1 LNHNV, CDR2 YYDKDF (reference sequence). V dropped 0 bases and J dropped 5; count of bases not matched to a gene: 6. The CDR3: CATSRDMSGSDEQYF. In DNA, the CDR3 is TGTGCCACCAGCAGAGATATGAGCGGGAGTGACGAGCAGTACTTC.

This clone occurred a few times. The chain joins TRBV2 to TRBJ2-2; no clear D. The germline CDR1 and CDR2 sequences are SNHLY and FYNNEI. The CDR3 extends over 16 amino acids. V was shortened by 3 bases and J by 5 bases, with 16 bases between the two germline ends. CDR3 DNA sequence: TGTGCCAGCAGTGAGAGGTCCATAGGTATTACCGGGGAGCTGTTTTTT. The encoded protein is CASSERSIGITGELFF. Combining the CDR3 with reference TRBV2 and TRBJ2-2 gives the whole variable domain EPEVTQTPSHQVTQMGQEVILRCVPISNHLYFYWYRQILGQKVEFLVSFYNNEISEKSEIFDDQFSVERPDGSNFTLKIRSTKLEDSAMYFCASSERSIGITGELFFGEGSRLTVL.

The chain carries TRBV11-2 and TRBJ1-1; D not resolved. This CDR3 is built from 15 residues. CDR1 SGHAT and CDR2 FQNNGV come from the germline V gene. V lost 0 bases to trimming and J lost 1 base, with 9 bases between them. CDR3: CASSLDRHPNTEAFF. The CDR3 region has the DNA TGTGCCAGCAGCTTAGATAGACACCCGAACACTGAAGCTTTCTTT.